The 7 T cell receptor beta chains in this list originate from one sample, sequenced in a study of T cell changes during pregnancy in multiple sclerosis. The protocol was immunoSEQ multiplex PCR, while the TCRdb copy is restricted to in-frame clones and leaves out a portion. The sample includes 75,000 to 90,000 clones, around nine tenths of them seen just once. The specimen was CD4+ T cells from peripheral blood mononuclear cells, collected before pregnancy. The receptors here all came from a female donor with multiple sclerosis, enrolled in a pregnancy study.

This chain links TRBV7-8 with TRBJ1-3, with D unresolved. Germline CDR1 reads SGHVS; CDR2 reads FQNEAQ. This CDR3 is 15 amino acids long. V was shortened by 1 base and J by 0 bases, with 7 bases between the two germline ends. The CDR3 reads CASSLGAGSGNTIYF. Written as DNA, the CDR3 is TGTGCCAGCAGCTTAGGGGCAGGCTCTGGAAACACCATATATTTT.

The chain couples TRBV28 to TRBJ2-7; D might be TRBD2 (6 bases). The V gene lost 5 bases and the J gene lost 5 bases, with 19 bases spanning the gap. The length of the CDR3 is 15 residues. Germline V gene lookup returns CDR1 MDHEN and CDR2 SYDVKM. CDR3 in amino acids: CASSGGGLGRNEQYF. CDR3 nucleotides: TGTGCCAGCAGTGGTGGAGGGCTGGGGAGGAACGAGCAGTACTTC. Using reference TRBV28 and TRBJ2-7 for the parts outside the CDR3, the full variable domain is DVKVTQSSRYLVKRTGEKVFLECVQDMDHENMFWYRQDPGLGLRLIYFSYDVKMKEKGDIPEGYSVSREKKERFSLILESASTNQTSMYLCASSGGGLGRNEQYFGPGTRLTVT.

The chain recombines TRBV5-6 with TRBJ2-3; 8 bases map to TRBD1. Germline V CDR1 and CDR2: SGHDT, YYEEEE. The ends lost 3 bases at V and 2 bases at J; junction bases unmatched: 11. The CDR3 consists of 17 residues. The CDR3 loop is CASSSGTGMTHTDTQYF. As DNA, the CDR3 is TGTGCCAGCAGCTCTGGGACAGGCATGACCCACACAGATACGCAGTATTTT.

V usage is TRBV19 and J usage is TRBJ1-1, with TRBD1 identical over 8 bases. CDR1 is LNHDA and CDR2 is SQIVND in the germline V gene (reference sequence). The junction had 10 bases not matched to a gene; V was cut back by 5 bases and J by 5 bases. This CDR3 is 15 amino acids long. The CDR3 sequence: CASSPQGALGTEAFF. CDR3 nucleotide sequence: TGTGCCAGTAGTCCCCAGGGGGCGCTGGGGACTGAAGCTTTCTTT.

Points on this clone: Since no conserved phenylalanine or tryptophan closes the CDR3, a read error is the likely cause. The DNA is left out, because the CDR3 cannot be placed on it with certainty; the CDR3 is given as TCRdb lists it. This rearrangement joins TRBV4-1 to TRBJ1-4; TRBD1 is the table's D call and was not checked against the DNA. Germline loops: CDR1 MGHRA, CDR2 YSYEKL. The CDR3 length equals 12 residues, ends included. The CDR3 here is CASSPSQGSSSL.

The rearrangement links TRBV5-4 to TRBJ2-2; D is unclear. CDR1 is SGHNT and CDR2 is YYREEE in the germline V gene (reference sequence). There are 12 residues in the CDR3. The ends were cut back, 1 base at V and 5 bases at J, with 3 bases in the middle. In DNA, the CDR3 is TGTGCCAGCAGCTTGACTACCGGGGAGCTGTTTTTT. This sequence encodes CASSLTTGELFF.

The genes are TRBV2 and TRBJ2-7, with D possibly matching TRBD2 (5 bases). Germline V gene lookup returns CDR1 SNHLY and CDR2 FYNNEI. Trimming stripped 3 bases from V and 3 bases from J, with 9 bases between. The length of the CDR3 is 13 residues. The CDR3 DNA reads TGTGCCAGCAGTGATGGACTGAACTACGAGCAGTACTTC. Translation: CASSDGLNYEQYF.